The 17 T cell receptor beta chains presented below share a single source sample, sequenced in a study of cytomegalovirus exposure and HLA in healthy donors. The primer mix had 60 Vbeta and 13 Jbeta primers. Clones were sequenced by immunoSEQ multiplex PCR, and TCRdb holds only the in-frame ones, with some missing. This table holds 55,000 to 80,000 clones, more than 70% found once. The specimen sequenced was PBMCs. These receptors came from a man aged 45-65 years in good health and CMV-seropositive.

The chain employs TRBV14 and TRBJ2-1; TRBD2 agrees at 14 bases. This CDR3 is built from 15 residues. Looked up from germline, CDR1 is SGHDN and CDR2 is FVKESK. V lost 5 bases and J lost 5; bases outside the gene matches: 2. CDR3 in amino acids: CASSRLAGGHNEQFF. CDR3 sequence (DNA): TGTGCCAGCAGCAGACTAGCGGGGGGGCACAATGAGCAGTTCTTC.

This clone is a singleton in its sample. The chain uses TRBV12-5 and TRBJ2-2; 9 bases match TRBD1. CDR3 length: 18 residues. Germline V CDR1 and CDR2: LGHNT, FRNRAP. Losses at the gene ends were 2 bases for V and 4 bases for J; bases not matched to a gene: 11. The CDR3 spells CASGLRARDRDITGELFF. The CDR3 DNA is TGTGCTAGTGGTTTGAGGGCCCGGGACAGGGACATCACCGGGGAGCTGTTTTTT.

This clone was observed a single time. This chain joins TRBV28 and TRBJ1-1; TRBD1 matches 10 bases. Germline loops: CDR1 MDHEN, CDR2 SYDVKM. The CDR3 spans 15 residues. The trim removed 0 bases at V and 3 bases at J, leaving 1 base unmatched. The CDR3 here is CASSLWGTGDTEAFF. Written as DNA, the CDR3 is TGTGCCAGCAGTTTATGGGGGACAGGGGACACTGAAGCTTTCTTT.

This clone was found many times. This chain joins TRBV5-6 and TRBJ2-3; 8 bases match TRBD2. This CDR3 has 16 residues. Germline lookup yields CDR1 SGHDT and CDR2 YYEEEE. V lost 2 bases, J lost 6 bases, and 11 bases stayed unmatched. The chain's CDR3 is CASSLSQGLGSDTQYF. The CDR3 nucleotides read TGTGCCAGCAGCTTAAGTCAGGGACTAGGGAGCGATACGCAGTATTTT.

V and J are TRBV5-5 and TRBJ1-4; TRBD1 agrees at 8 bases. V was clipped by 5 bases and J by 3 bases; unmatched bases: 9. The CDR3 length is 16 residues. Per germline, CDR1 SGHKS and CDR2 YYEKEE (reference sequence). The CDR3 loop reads CASRQTGVGANEKLFF. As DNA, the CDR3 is TGTGCCAGCAGACAGACAGGGGTTGGGGCTAATGAAAAACTGTTTTTT.

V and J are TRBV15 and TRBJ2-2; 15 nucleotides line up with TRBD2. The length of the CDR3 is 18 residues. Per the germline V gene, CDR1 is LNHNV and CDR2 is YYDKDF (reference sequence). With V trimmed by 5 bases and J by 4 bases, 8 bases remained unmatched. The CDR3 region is CATSRRTSGRAPTGELFF. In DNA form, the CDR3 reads TGTGCCACCAGCCGCCGGACTAGCGGGAGGGCCCCCACCGGGGAGCTGTTTTTT.

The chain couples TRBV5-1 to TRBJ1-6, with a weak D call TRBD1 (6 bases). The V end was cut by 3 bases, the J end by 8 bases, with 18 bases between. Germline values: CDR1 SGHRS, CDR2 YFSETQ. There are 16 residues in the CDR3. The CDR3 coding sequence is TGCGCCAGCAGCTCGGGCCTTGGGGGCGTCGATTCACCCCTCCACTTT. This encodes CASSSGLGGVDSPLHF. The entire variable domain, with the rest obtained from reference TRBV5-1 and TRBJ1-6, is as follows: KAGVTQTPRYLIKTRGQQVTLSCSPISGHRSVSWYQQTPGQGLQFLFEYFSETQRNKGNFPGRFSGRQFSNSRSEMNVSTLELGDSALYLCASSSGLGGVDSPLHFGNGTRLTVT.

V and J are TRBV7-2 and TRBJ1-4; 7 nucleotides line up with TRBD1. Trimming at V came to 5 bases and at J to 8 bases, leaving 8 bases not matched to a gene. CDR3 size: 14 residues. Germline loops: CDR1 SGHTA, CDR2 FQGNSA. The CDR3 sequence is CASSPSRGREKLFF. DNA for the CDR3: TGTGCCAGCAGCCCTAGCAGGGGGAGGGAAAAACTGTTTTTT.

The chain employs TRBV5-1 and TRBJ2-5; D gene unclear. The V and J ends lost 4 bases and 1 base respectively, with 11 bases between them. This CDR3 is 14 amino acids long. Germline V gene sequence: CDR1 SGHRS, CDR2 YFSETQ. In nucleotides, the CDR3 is TGCGCCAGCAGCCTCCAGACATCCCAAGAGACCCAGTACTTC. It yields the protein CASSLQTSQETQYF.

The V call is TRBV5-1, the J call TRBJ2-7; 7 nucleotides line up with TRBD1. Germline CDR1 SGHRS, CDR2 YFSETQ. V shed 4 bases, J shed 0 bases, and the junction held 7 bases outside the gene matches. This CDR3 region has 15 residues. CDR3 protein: CASSPRQGASYEQYF. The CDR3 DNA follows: TGCGCCAGCAGCCCCAGACAGGGTGCCTCCTACGAGCAGTACTTC.

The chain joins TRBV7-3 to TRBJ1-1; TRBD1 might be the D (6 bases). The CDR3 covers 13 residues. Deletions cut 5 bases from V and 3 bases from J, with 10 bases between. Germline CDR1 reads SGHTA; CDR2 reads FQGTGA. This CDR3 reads CASSPGTYTEAFF. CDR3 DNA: TGTGCCAGCAGCCCCGGGACATACACTGAAGCTTTCTTT.

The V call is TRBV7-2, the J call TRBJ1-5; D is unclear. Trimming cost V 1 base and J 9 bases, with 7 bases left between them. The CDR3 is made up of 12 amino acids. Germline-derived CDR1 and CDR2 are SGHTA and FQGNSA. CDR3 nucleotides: TGTGCCAGCAGCTTAGGCGGGAGGCCCCAGCATTTT. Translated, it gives CASSLGGRPQHF.

The CDR3 sequence is CASSDTTTGLDTEAFF. CDR3 DNA: TGTGCCAGCAGTGACACAACGACAGGACTTGACACTGAAGCTTTCTTT. The chain carries TRBV25-1 and TRBJ1-1, with D tentatively TRBD1 (6 bases). The CDR3 covers 16 residues. The germline CDR1 and CDR2 sequences are MGHDK and SYGVNS. Trimming took 3 bases from V and 3 from J, leaving 17 bases between them.

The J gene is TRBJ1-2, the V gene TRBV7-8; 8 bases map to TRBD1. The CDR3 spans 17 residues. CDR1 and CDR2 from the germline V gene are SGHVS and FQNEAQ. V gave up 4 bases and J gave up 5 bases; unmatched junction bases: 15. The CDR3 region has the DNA TGTGCCAGCAGCTCATTCCTCGAGGGGACAGGCCTTTATGGCTACACCTTC. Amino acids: CASSSFLEGTGLYGYTF.

Written as DNA, the CDR3 is TGTGCCAGCAGCACAGCCCATAGCGGGGGGGCGTACGAGCAGTACTTC. Translating gives CASSTAHSGGAYEQYF. The rearrangement uses TRBV7-2 and TRBJ2-7; 11 bases are shared with TRBD2. Trimming took 5 bases from V and 4 from J; bases not matched to a gene: 10. Per germline, CDR1 SGHTA and CDR2 FQGNSA. There are 16 residues in the CDR3.

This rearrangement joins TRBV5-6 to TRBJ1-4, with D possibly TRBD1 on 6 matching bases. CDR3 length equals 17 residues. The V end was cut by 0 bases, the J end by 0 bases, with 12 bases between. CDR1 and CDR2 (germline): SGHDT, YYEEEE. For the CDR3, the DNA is TGTGCCAGCAGCTTGGAAAGACAGGTTGCAACTAATGAAAAACTGTTTTTT. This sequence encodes CASSLERQVATNEKLFF.

The CDR3 spells CASSSQAGTGNEKLFF. For the CDR3, the DNA is TGTGCCAGCAGCTCGCAGGCCGGGACAGGGAATGAAAAACTGTTTTTT. The chain is built from TRBV5-4 and TRBJ1-4, with TRBD1 matching over 9 bases. In germline, CDR1 is SGHNT, CDR2 YYREEE (reference sequence). The CDR3 contains 16 residues. V trimming: 3 bases; J trimming: 5 bases; junction bases outside the gene matches: 8.